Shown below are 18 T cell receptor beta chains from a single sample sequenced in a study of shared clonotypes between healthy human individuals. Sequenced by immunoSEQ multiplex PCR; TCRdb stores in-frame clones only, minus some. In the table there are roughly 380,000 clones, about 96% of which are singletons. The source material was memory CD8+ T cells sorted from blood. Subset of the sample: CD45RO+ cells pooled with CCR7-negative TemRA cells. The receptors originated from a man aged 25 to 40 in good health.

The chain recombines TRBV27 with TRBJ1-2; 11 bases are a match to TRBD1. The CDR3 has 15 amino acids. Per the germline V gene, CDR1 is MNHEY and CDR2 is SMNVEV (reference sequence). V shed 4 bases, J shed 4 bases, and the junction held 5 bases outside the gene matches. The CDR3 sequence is CASSSDRGLVYGYTF. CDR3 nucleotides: TGTGCCAGCAGTTCGGACAGGGGGCTCGTCTATGGCTACACCTTC.

CDR3 protein: CASSQDTDTQYF. The DNA for the CDR3 is TGTGCCAGCAGCCAAGACACAGATACGCAGTATTTT. This chain uses TRBV4-2 with TRBJ2-3; D ambiguous. This CDR3 is built from 12 residues. CDR1 and CDR2 from the germline V gene are LGHNA and YNFKEQ. Trimming took 0 bases from V and 2 from J, leaving 0 bases between them.

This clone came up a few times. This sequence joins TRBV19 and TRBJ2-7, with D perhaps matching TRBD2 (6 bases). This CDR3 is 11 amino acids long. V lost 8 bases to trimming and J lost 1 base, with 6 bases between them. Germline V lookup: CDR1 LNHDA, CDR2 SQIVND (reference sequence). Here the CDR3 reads CASGLSYEQYF. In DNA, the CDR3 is TGTGCCAGTGGACTATCCTACGAGCAGTACTTC.

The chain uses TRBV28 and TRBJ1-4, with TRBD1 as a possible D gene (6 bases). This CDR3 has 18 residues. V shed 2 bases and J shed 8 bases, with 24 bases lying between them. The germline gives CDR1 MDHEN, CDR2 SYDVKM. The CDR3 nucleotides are TGTGCCAGCAGTTTACCGGGTCTCGCCAGGGGCGGGCTGGAAAAACTGTTTTTT. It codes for CASSLPGLARGGLEKLFF.

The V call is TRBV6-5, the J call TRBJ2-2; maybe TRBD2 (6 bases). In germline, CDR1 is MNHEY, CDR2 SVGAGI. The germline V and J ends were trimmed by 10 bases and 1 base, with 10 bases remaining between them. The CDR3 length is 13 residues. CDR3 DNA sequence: TGTGCCACCGGAGGGGTGAACACCGGGGAGCTGTTTTTT. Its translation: CATGGVNTGELFF.

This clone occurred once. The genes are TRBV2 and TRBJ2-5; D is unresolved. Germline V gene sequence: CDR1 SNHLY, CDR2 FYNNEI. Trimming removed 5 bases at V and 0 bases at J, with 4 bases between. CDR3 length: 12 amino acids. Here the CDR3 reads CASSQYQETQYF. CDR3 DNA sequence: TGTGCCAGCAGTCAGTACCAAGAGACCCAGTACTTC.

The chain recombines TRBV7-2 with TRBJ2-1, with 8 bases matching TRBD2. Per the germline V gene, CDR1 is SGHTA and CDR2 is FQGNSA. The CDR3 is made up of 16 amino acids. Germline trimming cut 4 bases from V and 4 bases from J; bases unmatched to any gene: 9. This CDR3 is CASSWGRLAGYNEQFF. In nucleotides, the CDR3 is TGTGCCAGCAGCTGGGGACGGCTAGCGGGTTACAATGAGCAGTTCTTC.

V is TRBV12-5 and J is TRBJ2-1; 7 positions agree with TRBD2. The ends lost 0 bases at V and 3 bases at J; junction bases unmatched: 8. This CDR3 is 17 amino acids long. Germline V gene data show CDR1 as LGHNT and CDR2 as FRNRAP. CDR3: CASGLVVSGRVYNEQFF. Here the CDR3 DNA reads TGTGCTAGTGGTTTGGTAGTGTCGGGGAGGGTCTACAATGAGCAGTTCTTC.

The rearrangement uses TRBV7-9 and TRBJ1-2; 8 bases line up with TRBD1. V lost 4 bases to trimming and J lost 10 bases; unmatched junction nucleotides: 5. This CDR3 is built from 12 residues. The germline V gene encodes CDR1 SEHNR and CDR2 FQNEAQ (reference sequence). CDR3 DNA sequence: TGTGCCAGCAGCTGGGGACAGGAACCCTACACCTTC. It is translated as CASSWGQEPYTF.

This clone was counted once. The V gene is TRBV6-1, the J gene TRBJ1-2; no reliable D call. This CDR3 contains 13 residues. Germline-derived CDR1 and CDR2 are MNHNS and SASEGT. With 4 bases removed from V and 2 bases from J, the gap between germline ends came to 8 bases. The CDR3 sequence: CASSGTSNYGYTF. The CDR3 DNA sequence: TGTGCCAGCAGTGGAACTTCGAACTATGGCTACACCTTC.

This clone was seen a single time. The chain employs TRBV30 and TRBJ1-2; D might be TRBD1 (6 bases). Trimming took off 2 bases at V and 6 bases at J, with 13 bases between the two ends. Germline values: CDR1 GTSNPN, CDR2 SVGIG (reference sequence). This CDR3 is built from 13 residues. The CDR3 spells CAWSPGAFNGYTF. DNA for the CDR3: TGTGCCTGGAGTCCAGGGGCGTTCAATGGCTACACCTTC.

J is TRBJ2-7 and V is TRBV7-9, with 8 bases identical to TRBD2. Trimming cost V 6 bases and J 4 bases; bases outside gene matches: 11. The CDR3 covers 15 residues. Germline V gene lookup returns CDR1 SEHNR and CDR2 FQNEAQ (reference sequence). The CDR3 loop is CASSFGGTRGYEQYF. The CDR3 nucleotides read TGTGCCAGCAGTTTTGGCGGGACTAGGGGGTACGAGCAGTACTTC.

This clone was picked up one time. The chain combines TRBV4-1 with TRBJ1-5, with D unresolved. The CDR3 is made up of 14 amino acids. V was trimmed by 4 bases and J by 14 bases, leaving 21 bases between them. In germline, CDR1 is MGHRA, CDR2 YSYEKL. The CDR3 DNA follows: TGCGCCAGCAGCCTGTTACCGGGCGAGCGCTTAAAGCATTTT. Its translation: CASSLLPGERLKHF.

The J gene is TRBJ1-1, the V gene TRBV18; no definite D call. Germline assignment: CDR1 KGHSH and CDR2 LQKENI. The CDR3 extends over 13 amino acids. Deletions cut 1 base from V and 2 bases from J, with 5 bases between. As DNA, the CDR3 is TGTGCCAGCTCACCACAATCAAACACTGAAGCTTTCTTT. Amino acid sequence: CASSPQSNTEAFF.

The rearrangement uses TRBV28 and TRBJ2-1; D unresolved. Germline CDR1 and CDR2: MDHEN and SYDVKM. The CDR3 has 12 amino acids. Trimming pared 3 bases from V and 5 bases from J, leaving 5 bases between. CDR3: CASSFLDNEQFF. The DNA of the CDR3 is TGTGCCAGCAGTTTCCTAGACAATGAGCAGTTCTTC.

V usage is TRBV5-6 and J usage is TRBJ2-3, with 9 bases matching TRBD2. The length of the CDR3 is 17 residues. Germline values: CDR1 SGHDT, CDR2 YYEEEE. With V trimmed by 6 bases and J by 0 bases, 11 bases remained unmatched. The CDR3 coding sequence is TGTGCCAGCATTGAAAACGGCGGGAGGGTTAGCACAGATACGCAGTATTTT. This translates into CASIENGGRVSTDTQYF.

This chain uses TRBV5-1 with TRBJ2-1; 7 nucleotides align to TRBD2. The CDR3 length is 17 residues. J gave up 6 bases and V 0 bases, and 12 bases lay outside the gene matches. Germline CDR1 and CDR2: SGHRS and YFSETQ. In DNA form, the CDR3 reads TGCGCCAGCAGCTTGGGATCATCCGGGACTAAAACCAATGAGCAGTTCTTC. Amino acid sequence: CASSLGSSGTKTNEQFF.

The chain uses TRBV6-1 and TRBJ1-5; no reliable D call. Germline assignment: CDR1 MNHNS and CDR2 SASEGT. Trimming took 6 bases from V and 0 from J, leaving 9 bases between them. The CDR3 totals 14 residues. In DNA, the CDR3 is TGTGCCAGCAGGCGCGGGGTTAGCAATCAGCCCCAGCATTTT. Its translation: CASRRGVSNQPQHF.